A selection of T cell receptor beta chains follows, all from one sample in a study of T cells expressing NK-cell markers. TCRdb reprocessed the 5' RACE reads and stores each CDR3 protein as one record, lacking DNA. This repertoire includes 550,000 to 600,000 distinct CDR3 sequences. The sample comprised blood T cells: a sorted CD56 or NKG2C T cell subset, CD4+ or CD8+ T cells, or bulk PBMC T cells (not recorded which). These TCRs come from a man between 18 and 35 years old in good health. Each CDR3 is given with its conserved first and last residue. Size is omitted from some rows. Given values are once, few, many or a class for expanded clones.

J	V	size	CDR3
TRBJ2-3	TRBV4-1	-	CASSQEAVPTDTQYF
TRBJ2-7	TRBV19	-	CASSWDGSYEQYF
TRBJ1-5	TRBV10-3	-	CAISAGGQGQPQHF
TRBJ1-2	TRBV4-1	-	CASSQTGIQGGYTF
TRBJ2-3	TRBV6-5	-	CASSYRLAGGTDTQYF
TRBJ2-1	TRBV7-9	-	CASSLVVPGGEQFF
TRBJ2-1	TRBV25-1	-	CASSEKRGRGGNNEQFF
TRBJ2-5	TRBV28	-	CASSDSPETQYF
TRBJ2-1	TRBV15	-	CATRVGGWDEQFF
TRBJ1-5	TRBV7-6	-	CASSPNQGRDQPQHF
TRBJ2-1	TRBV20-1	-	CSARASSGSSGNEQFF
TRBJ2-6	TRBV24-1	-	CATSDNGRAAGANVLTF
TRBJ2-1	TRBV9	-	CASSVASGVYNEQFF
TRBJ2-3	TRBV29-1	-	CSVAPTSFTDTQYF
TRBJ2-5	TRBV5-1	-	CASSLGGIEGETQYF
TRBJ2-1	TRBV13	-	CASSLGGGGKAVF
TRBJ2-1	TRBV12-3/TRBV12-4	-	CASSFPAPNEQFF
TRBJ2-7	TRBV20-1	-	CSASLGVVFQEYF
TRBJ2-5	TRBV29-1	-	CSTNHGTGEWETQYF
TRBJ1-4	TRBV29-1	-	CSAGDKSSEKLFF
TRBJ1-6	TRBV5-5	-	CASSFRTGRNSPLHF
TRBJ2-1	TRBV6-2/TRBV6-3	-	CASSPRIGNEQFF
TRBJ2-2	TRBV20-1	-	CSARPSKGSGELFF
TRBJ2-5	TRBV30	-	CAWSFTSGRGETQYF
TRBJ2-3	TRBV6-5	-	CASSYSAGGVIDTQYF
TRBJ2-3	TRBV6-2/TRBV6-3	-	CASSYPLEGGPRDTQYF
TRBJ1-2	TRBV18	-	CASSPSVGTAVGYTF
TRBJ2-1	TRBV27	-	CASSTKTAYNEQFF
TRBJ2-2	TRBV5-6	-	CASSLSGTVTGELFF
TRBJ2-1	TRBV4-3	-	CASSQDDSNEQFF
TRBJ2-1	TRBV6-2/TRBV6-3	-	CASSSPENYNEQFF
TRBJ2-6	TRBV18	-	CASSPSRQSGANVLTF
TRBJ2-2	TRBV7-8	-	CASSLTSMGELFF
TRBJ2-5	TRBV11-2	-	CASSFGSGGRETQYF
TRBJ2-2	TRBV7-7	-	CASSLSGTVDTGELFF
TRBJ2-1	TRBV2	-	CASKTSGSIIEQFF
TRBJ2-7	TRBV6-5	-	CASSPVLGAYEQYF
TRBJ1-5	TRBV6-1	-	CASSLRGGFQPQHF
TRBJ2-1	TRBV12-3/TRBV12-4	-	CASSPRGLASDEQFF
TRBJ2-5	TRBV20-1	-	CSASVGVKETQYF
TRBJ2-1	TRBV6-2/TRBV6-3	medium-sized	CASRRGSGEQFF
TRBJ2-3	TRBV6-2/TRBV6-3	-	CASNPSGRITDTQYF
TRBJ2-1	TRBV5-1	-	CASSLLPRGRENEQFF
TRBJ2-7	TRBV3-1	-	CASSQASGYEQYF
TRBJ2-1	TRBV10-3	-	CAISEQRGEQFF
TRBJ1-2	TRBV15	-	CATSSGPDGYGYTF
TRBJ2-1	TRBV7-9	-	CASSFFGYNEQFF
TRBJ2-1	TRBV24-1	-	CATSDSRFGRLAGRTFYNEQFF
TRBJ2-7	TRBV4-3	-	CASSQDEAGPYEQYF
TRBJ2-6	TRBV12-3/TRBV12-4	-	CASSPGGTGGANVLTF
TRBJ1-6	TRBV4-3	-	CASSQRRDRDSPLHF
TRBJ1-1	TRBV5-1	-	CASSLAHLINTEAFF
TRBJ2-5	TRBV4-1	-	CASSQGGGWSETQYF
TRBJ2-1	TRBV24-1	-	CATSPPSGHEQFF
TRBJ2-5	TRBV12-3/TRBV12-4	-	CASSLRALGWTQYF
TRBJ2-3	TRBV5-1	-	CASSRGGQASTDTQYF
TRBJ1-1	TRBV9	-	CASGVGPTEAFF
TRBJ2-2	TRBV20-1	-	CSAKDRRDRGQDGELFF
TRBJ1-1	TRBV12-3/TRBV12-4	-	CASSQRDRVNTEAFF